These 3 T cell receptor beta chains were all obtained from the same sample, sequenced in a study of spatial heterogeneity in lung cancer. The time point here: sample taken at primary tumor resection. Whole RNA, isolated from tumor, nontumor lung or frozen PBMC, was sequenced without prior sorting. One entry per CDR3 protein results from TCRdb running MiXCR on the 5' RACE reads. Of approximately 38,000 distinct CDR3 sequences listed, less than 6% are singletons. The source material was PBMCs, sampled at surgery. These receptors were taken from a male donor with early-stage non-small cell lung cancer.

This chain links TRBV5-5 with TRBJ2-6; 7 nucleotides line up with TRBD1. The CDR3 consists of 15 residues. The V segment lost 4 bases and the J segment 2 bases; nucleotides outside the gene matches: 3. Germline loops: CDR1 SGHKS, CDR2 YYEKEE (reference sequence). CDR3 in amino acids: CASSRGLAGANVLTF. The CDR3, as DNA: TGTGCCAGCAGCAGGGGGCTAGCTGGGGCCAACGTCCTGACTTTC.

The rearrangement links TRBV10-1 to TRBJ2-1, with D maybe TRBD2 (7 bases). Trimming stripped 6 bases from V and 7 bases from J, with 16 bases between. This CDR3 has 14 amino acids. CDR1 and CDR2 (germline): WNHNN, SYGVQD (reference sequence). CDR3 in DNA: TGCGCCAGCAGCGGAGGGGGGGGGCTGAATGAGCAGTTCTTC. It yields the protein CASSGGGGLNEQFF.

The rearrangement uses TRBV10-3 and TRBJ2-1; TRBD2 agrees at 7 bases. V lost 10 bases and J lost 4; bases outside the gene matches: 7. The CDR3 length is 13 residues. From germline, CDR1 is ENHRY and CDR2 SYGVKD. The CDR3 here is CATRGENYNEQFF. The CDR3 DNA sequence: TGTGCCACCCGGGGGGAGAATTACAATGAGCAGTTCTTC.